One T cell receptor (beta chain) is described in this entry. Assay: immunoSEQ multiplex PCR; the TCRdb copy retains only in-frame clones and omits some. The sample records about 84,000 clones, approximately 83% being singletons. The data belong to a study of T cell responses to AZD1222 COVID-19 vaccine. The receptor comes from an adult who received the AZD1222 COVID-19 vaccine. The source was peripheral blood, collected 28 days after the second AZD1222 dose.

Here the CDR3 reads CASSFGLSYNEQFF. In DNA form, the CDR3 reads TGTGCCAGCAGTTTCGGACTCTCCTACAATGAGCAGTTCTTC. The chain couples TRBV7-2 to TRBJ2-1, with D possibly TRBD2 on 5 matching bases. Germline values: CDR1 SGHTA, CDR2 FQGNSA. The CDR3 is 14 amino acids. V lost 6 bases, J lost 0 bases, and 9 bases lay in between.